The present entry profiles one T cell receptor (beta chain) with its context. Its antigen is not known. One junction end does not reproduce the germline sequence, and a read error may be involved. This specimen belongs to a study of T cell repertoires in cytomegalovirus infection. Whole-study context: TCR beta signatures that were public indicated CMV infection and matching HLA type.

TCRdb independently ran MiXCR on the reads; one entry per CDR3 protein. The repertoire holds nearly 650,000 distinct CDR3 sequences, with 24% as singletons. Study outcomes and limitations: Public TCR beta family frequency separated CMV-and-HLA carriers, including in an independent cohort.

CDR1 and CDR2 (germline): MNHEY, SMNVEV (reference sequence). This CDR3 has 15 residues. The sample was CD8+ T cells from PBMCs. The rearrangement uses TRBV27 and TRBJ1-1, with 8 nucleotides matching TRBD1. The clonotype comes from a human donor in good health (CMV status not recorded). Some clones in this sample may be carry-over from other donors' samples. The CDR3 spells CANSFQGAIDTEAFF. In nucleotides, the CDR3 is TGTGCCAACAGTTTTCAGGGGGCGATCGACACTGAAGCTTTCTTT.